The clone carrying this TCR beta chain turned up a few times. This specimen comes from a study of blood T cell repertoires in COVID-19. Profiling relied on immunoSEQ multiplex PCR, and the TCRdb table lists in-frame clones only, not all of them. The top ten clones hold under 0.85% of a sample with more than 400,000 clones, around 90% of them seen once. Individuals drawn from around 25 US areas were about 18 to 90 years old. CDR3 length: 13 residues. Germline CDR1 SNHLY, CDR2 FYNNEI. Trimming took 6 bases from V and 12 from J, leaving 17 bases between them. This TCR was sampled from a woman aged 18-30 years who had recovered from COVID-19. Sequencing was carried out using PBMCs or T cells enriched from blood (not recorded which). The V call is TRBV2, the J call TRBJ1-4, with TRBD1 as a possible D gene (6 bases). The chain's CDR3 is CASSEFAEGELFF. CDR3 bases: TGTGCCAGCAGCGAGTTCGCTGAGGGGGAACTGTTTTTT.